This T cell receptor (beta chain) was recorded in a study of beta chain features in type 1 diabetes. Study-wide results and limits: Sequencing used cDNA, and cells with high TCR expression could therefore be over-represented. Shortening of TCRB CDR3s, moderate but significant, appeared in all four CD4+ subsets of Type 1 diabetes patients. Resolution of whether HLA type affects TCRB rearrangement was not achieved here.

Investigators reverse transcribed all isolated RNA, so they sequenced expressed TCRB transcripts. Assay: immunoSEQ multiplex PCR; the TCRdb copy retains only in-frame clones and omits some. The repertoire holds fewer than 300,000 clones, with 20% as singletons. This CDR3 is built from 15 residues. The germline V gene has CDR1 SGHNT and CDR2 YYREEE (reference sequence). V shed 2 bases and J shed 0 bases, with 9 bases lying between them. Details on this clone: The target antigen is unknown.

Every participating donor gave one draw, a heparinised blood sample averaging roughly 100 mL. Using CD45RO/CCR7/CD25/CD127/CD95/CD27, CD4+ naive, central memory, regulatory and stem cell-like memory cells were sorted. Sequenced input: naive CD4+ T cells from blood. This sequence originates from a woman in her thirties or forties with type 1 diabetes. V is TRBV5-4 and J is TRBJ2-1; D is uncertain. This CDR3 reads CASSFVPSSYNEQFF. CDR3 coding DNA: TGTGCCAGCAGCTTTGTGCCCAGCTCCTACAATGAGCAGTTCTTC.